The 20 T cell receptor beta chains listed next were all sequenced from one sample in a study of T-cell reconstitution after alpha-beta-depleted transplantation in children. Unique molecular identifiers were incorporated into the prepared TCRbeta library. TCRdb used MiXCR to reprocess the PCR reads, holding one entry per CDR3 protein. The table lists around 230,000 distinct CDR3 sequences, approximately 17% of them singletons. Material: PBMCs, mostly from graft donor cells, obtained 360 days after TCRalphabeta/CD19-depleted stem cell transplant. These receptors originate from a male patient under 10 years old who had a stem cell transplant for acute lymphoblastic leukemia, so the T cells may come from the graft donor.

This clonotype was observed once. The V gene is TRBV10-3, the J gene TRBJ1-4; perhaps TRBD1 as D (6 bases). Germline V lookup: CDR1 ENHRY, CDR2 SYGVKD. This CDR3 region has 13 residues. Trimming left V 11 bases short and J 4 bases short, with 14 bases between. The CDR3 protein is CAARTAVNEKLFF. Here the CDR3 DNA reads TGTGCCGCGAGGACAGCTGTTAATGAAAAACTGTTTTTT.

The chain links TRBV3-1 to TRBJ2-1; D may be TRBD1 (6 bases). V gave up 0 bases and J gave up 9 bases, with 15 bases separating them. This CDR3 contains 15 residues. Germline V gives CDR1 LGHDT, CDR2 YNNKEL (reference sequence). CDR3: CASSQDLWGLTEQFF. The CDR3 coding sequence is TGTGCCAGCAGCCAAGATTTATGGGGGCTAACTGAGCAGTTCTTC.

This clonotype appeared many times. The CDR3 spells CASSYRPDTQYF. CDR3 sequence (DNA): TGTGCCAGCAGTTACAGACCAGATACGCAGTATTTT. The rearrangement joins TRBV6-2 or TRBV6-3 to TRBJ2-3; D is unresolved. This CDR3 comprises 12 residues. V lost 2 bases and J lost 4, with 4 bases in between. The germline gives CDR1 MNHEY, CDR2 SVGEGT.

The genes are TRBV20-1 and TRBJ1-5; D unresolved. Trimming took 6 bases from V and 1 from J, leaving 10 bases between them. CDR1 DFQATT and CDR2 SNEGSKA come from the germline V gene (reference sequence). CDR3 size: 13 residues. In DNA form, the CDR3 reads TGCAGTGCGCCGCAAGAGAGCAATCAGCCCCAGCATTTT. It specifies CSAPQESNQPQHF.

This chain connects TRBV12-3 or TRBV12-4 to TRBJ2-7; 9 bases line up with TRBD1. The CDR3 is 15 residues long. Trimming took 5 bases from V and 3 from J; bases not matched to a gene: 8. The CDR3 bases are TGTGCCAGCAGTCCCGTCGGGACAGGGCACTACGAGCAGTACTTC. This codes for CASSPVGTGHYEQYF.

Here the CDR3 reads CASSPPRPYEQYF. CDR3 coding DNA: TGTGCCAGCAGCCCCCCCCGGCCATACGAGCAGTACTTC. The chain joins TRBV6-2 or TRBV6-3 to TRBJ2-7; no clear D gene. The CDR3 covers 13 residues. The V end was cut by 6 bases, the J end by 4 bases, with 13 bases between. Germline V gene data show CDR1 as MNHEY and CDR2 as SVGEGT.

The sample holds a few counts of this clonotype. The CDR3 nucleotides read TGTGCCAGCAGCTTGGGCGGGGGCCTCACAGATACGCAGTATTTT. Residues: CASSLGGGLTDTQYF. The V call is TRBV7-9, the J call TRBJ2-3; possible D gene TRBD2, 7 bases. The V gene's germline CDR1 is SEHNR and CDR2 FQNEAQ (reference sequence). CDR3 length: 15 residues. Trimming left V 3 bases short and J 2 bases short, with 12 bases between.

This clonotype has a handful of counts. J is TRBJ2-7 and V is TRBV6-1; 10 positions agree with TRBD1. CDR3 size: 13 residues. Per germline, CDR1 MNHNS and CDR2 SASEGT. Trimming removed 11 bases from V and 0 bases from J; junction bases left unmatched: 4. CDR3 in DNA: TGTGCCCTGGGACAGGGGCCCTCCTACGAGCAGTACTTC. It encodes CALGQGPSYEQYF.

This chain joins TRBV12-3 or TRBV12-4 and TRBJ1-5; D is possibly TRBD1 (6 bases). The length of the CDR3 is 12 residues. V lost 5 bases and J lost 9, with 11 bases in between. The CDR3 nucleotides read TGTGCCAGCAGTCCGACAGGAGTGCCCCAGCATTTT. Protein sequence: CASSPTGVPQHF.

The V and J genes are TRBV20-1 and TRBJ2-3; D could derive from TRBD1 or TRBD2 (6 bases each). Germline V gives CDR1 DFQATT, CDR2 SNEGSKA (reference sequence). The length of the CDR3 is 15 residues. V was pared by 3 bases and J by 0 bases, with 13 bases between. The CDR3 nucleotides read TGCAGTGCTAGCGGTAGGGGGACTAGCACAGATACGCAGTATTTT. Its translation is CSASGRGTSTDTQYF.

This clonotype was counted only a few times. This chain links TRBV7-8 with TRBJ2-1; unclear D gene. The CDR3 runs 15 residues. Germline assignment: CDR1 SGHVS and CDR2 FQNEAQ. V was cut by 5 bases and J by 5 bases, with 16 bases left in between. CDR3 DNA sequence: TGTGCCAGCAGCCGCGACATGCCCAGCCACAATGAGCAGTTCTTC. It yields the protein CASSRDMPSHNEQFF.

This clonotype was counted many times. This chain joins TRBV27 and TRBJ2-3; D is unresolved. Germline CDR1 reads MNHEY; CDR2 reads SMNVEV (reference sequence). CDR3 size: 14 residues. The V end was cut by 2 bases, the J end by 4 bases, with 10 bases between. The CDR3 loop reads CASSLEYIADTQYF. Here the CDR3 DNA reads TGTGCCAGCAGTTTAGAGTATATAGCAGATACGCAGTATTTT.

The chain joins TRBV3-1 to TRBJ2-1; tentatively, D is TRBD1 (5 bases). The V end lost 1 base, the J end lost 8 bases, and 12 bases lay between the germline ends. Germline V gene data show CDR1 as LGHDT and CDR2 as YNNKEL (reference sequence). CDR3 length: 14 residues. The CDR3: CASSQGLGRDEQFF. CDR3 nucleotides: TGTGCCAGCAGCCAAGGTTTGGGGCGAGATGAGCAGTTCTTC.

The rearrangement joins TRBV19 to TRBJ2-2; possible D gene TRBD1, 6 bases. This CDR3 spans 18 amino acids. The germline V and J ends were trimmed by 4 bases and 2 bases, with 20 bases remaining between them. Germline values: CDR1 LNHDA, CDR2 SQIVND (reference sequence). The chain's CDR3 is CASSSVGQSLGNTGELFF. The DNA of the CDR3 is TGTGCCAGTAGTAGCGTAGGACAGTCCCTGGGTAACACCGGGGAGCTGTTTTTT.

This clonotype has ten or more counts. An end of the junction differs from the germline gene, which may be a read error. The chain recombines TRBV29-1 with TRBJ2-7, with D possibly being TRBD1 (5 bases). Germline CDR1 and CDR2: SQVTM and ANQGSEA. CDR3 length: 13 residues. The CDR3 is CSVEEAGSFEQYF. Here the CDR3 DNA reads TGCAGCGTTGAAGAGGCAGGGTCCTTCGAGCAGTACTTC.

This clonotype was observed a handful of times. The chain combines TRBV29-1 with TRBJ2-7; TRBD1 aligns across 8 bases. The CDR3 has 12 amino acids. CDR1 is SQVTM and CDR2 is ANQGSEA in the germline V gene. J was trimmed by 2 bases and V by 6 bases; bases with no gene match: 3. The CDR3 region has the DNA TGCAGCGTAGCGGACAGGGCCTACGAGCAGTACTTC. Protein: CSVADRAYEQYF.

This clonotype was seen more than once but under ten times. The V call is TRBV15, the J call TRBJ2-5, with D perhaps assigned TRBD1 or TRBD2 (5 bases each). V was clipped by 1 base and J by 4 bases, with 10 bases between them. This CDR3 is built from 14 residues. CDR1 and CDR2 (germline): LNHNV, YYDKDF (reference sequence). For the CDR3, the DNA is TGTGCCACCAGCAGAGTTTCGGGGCGAGAGACCCAGTACTTC. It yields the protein CATSRVSGRETQYF. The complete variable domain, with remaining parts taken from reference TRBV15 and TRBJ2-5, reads DAMVIQNPRYQVTQFGKPVTLSCSQTLNHNVMYWYQQKSSQAPKLLFHYYDKDFNNEADTPDNFQSRRPNTSFCFLDIRSPGLGDTAMYLCATSRVSGRETQYFGPGTRLLVL.

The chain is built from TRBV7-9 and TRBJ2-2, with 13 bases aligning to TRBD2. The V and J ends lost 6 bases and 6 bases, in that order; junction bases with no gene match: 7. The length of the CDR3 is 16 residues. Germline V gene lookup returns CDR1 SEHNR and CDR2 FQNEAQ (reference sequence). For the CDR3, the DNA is TGTGCCAGCAGAAAACTAGCGGGGGGGCCCTCCGGGGAGCTGTTTTTT. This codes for CASRKLAGGPSGELFF.

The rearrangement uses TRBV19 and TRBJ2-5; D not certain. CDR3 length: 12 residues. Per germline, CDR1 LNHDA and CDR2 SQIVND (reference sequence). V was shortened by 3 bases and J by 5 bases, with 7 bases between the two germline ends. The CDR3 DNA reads TGTGCCAGTAGTATCGATGGGGAGACCCAGTACTTC. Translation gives CASSIDGETQYF.

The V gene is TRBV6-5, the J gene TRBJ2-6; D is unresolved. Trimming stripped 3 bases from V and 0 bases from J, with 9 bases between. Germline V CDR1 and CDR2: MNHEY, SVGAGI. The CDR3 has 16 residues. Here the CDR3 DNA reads TGTGCCAGCAGTTATTTCGGCGGCTCTGGGGCCAACGTCCTGACTTTC. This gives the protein CASSYFGGSGANVLTF.